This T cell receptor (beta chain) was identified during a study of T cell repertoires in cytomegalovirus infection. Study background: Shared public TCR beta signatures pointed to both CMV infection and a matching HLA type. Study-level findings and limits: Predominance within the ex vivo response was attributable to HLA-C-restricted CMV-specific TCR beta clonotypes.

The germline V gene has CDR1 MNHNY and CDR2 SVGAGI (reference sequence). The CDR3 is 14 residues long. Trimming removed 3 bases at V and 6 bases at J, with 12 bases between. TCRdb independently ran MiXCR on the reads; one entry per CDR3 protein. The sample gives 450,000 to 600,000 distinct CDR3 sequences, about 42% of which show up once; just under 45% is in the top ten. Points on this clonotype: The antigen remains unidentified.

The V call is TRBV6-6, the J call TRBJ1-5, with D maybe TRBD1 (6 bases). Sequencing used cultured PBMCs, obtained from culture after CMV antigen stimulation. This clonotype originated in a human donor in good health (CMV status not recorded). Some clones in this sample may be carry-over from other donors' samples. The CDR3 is CASSYSGGGQPQHF. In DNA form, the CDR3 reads TGTGCCAGCAGTTATTCGGGGGGCGGTCAGCCCCAGCATTTT.